Listed here are 15 T cell receptor beta chains from one sample, sequenced in a study of radiotherapy plus CTLA-4 blockade in lung cancer. Here immunoSEQ multiplex PCR was the method, and the copy in TCRdb shows in-frame clones only, minus some. The data hold about 49,000 clones, with approximately 84% observed a single time. Sequencing was performed on peripheral blood, taken from a patient treated with radiotherapy plus ipilimumab. These TCRs come from a human donor with non-small cell lung cancer whose response to radiotherapy plus ipilimumab could not be evaluated.

The V and J genes are TRBV6-6 and TRBJ1-5; D might be TRBD1 (5 bases). V shed 2 bases and J shed 6 bases, with 8 bases lying between them. Germline values: CDR1 MNHNY, CDR2 SVGAGI (reference sequence). The CDR3 totals 13 residues. DNA of the CDR3: TGTGCCAGCAGTTACGCAGGGATTCAGCCCCAGCATTTT. This translates into CASSYAGIQPQHF.

The CDR3 nucleotides are TGTGCCAGTAGAACTAGCTCCGGTGGGGGCGGGGAGCTGTTTTTT. Its protein is CASRTSSGGGGELFF. The chain links TRBV7-2 to TRBJ2-2, with D tentatively TRBD2 (6 bases). The CDR3 is 15 residues long. Trimming shortened V by 9 bases and J by 7 bases, and 21 bases separated the two germline ends. Germline assignment: CDR1 SGHTA and CDR2 FQGNSA.

In its sample, this clone ranks as medium-sized. The chain carries TRBV25-1 and TRBJ2-7; D may be TRBD2 (6 bases). V lost 7 bases and J 1 base, leaving 14 bases between the germline ends. The germline V gene encodes CDR1 MGHDK and CDR2 SYGVNS. The CDR3 contains 14 residues. The CDR3 is CASTLGGVSYEQYF. DNA of the CDR3: TGTGCCAGCACCCTTGGAGGGGTTTCCTACGAGCAGTACTTC.

This CDR3 reads CASSYHGGQGVYEQYF. CDR3 sequence (DNA): TGTGCCAGCAGTTACCACGGTGGACAGGGGGTCTACGAGCAGTACTTC. V is TRBV6-6 and J is TRBJ2-7, with 10 nucleotides matching TRBD1. Unmatched junction bases numbered 7, after V lost 2 bases and J lost 3 bases. This CDR3 comprises 16 residues. Germline CDR1 and CDR2: MNHNY and SVGAGI (reference sequence).

The chain recombines TRBV5-4 with TRBJ1-1; no firm D call. The germline V gene encodes CDR1 SGHNT and CDR2 YYREEE (reference sequence). CDR3 length: 15 amino acids. The germline V and J ends were trimmed by 3 bases and 0 bases, with 12 bases remaining between them. Written as DNA, the CDR3 is TGTGCCAGCAGCTCCTGGTCAGACTTGAACACTGAAGCTTTCTTT. The encoded protein is CASSSWSDLNTEAFF.

CDR3 region: CASRPVNTYEQYF. CDR3 coding DNA: TGTGCCAGCAGGCCTGTTAACACCTACGAGCAGTACTTC. The rearrangement links TRBV27 to TRBJ2-7; no clear D. V gave up 6 bases and J gave up 2 bases, with 11 bases separating them. There are 13 residues in the CDR3. CDR1 and CDR2 (germline): MNHEY, SMNVEV (reference sequence).

The chain combines TRBV10-3 with TRBJ2-3; D might be TRBD2 (7 bases). This CDR3 region has 16 residues. Germline V CDR1 and CDR2: ENHRY, SYGVKD. V gave up 0 bases and J gave up 0 bases, with 10 bases separating them. CDR3 in amino acids: CAISESGGASTDTQYF. In DNA, the CDR3 is TGTGCCATCAGTGAGTCAGGGGGGGCGAGCACAGATACGCAGTATTTT.

This chain joins TRBV28 and TRBJ1-4; 7 nucleotides match TRBD1. Germline CDR1 is MDHEN and CDR2 is SYDVKM. After removal of 4 bases from V and 7 bases from J, the junction contained 9 bases not matched to a gene. The CDR3 length is 15 residues. The CDR3 sequence: CASSSTGARGEKLFF. The CDR3 bases are TGTGCCAGCAGTTCTACAGGGGCTAGGGGTGAAAAACTGTTTTTT.

V and J are TRBV28 and TRBJ1-5; no firm D call. The CDR3 length is 13 residues. Trimming left V 7 bases short and J 0 bases short, with 7 bases between. CDR1 and CDR2 (germline): MDHEN, SYDVKM. The CDR3 is CASTDYSNQPQHF. The CDR3 region has the DNA TGTGCCAGCACTGACTATAGCAATCAGCCCCAGCATTTT.

The V call is TRBV7-8, the J call TRBJ2-5, with 8 bases aligning to TRBD2. The DNA end is more similar to TRBJ2-7, so the J call may be wrong. Per germline, CDR1 SGHVS and CDR2 FQNEAQ. This CDR3 has 14 residues. The CDR3 protein is CASKGGGKVYEQYF. CDR3 DNA: TGTGCCAGCAAGGGCGGGGGGAAGGTCTACGAGCAGTACTTC.

The rearrangement uses TRBV18 and TRBJ2-7; D may be TRBD1 (6 bases). The CDR3 extends over 15 amino acids. V lost 3 bases and J 2 bases, leaving 14 bases between the germline ends. Germline V gene lookup returns CDR1 KGHSH and CDR2 LQKENI. CDR3 sequence: CASSPFNTGTYEQYF. In nucleotides, the CDR3 is TGTGCCAGCTCACCCTTTAATACAGGGACCTACGAGCAGTACTTC.

The J gene is TRBJ1-1, the V gene TRBV10-3; no clear D gene. V lost 3 bases and J 4 bases, leaving 18 bases between the germline ends. There are 16 residues in the CDR3. Looked up from germline, CDR1 is ENHRY and CDR2 is SYGVKD. The CDR3 loop is CAISEWSKARGTEAFF. The CDR3 DNA follows: TGTGCCATCAGTGAATGGTCTAAGGCGCGGGGCACTGAAGCTTTCTTT.

The chain joins TRBV10-3 to TRBJ1-3; TRBD1 might be the D (5 bases). The CDR3 consists of 16 residues. The germline V gene has CDR1 ENHRY and CDR2 SYGVKD. V shed 8 bases and J shed 1 base, with 18 bases lying between them. CDR3 DNA: TGTGCCATCGCAGGCGGGGGTACCAGGTCTGGAAACACCATATATTTT. This encodes CAIAGGGTRSGNTIYF.

The chain is built from TRBV19 and TRBJ1-5; D gene ambiguous. The V gene lost 7 bases and the J gene lost 3 bases, with 13 bases spanning the gap. Germline lookup yields CDR1 LNHDA and CDR2 SQIVND (reference sequence). The CDR3 extends over 14 amino acids. The CDR3 sequence is CASKEQNYNQPQHF. CDR3 bases: TGTGCCAGTAAGGAACAAAACTACAATCAGCCCCAGCATTTT.

The gene calls are TRBV29-1 and TRBJ1-3; D is unresolved. The length of the CDR3 is 13 residues. With 6 bases removed from V and 3 bases from J, the gap between germline ends came to 12 bases. Germline V gene data show CDR1 as SQVTM and CDR2 as ANQGSEA. The CDR3 DNA follows: TGCAGCGTGAGCGGGCGAGGTGGAAACACCATATATTTT. Protein product: CSVSGRGGNTIYF.